Listed below are T cell receptor beta chains from one sample, sequenced in a study of technical replicates of blood from a handful of donors. Assay used: immunoSEQ multiplex PCR; TCRdb lists only in-frame clones, some missing. The sample consists of more than 65,000 clones, around four fifths of them appearing once. Specimen: PBMCs. The receptors stem from a human donor in good health. Some clones in this sample may be carry-over from other donors' samples. CDR3s include the opening cysteine and the closing phenylalanine or tryptophan. A D gene is named only where the DNA matches it firmly. Rows may omit the clone size; those that give it use once, few, many or a size class.

NA,TRBJ2-3,15,TRBV6-6,TRBD1,CASSPLDRVTDTQYF,TGTGCCAGCAGCCCTCTCGACAGGGTCACAGATACGCAGTATTTT
NA,TRBJ2-3,16,TRBV9,TRBD2,CASSVGRTSGGDTQYF,TGTGCCAGCAGCGTAGGGAGGACTAGCGGGGGAGATACGCAGTATTTT
NA,TRBJ2-7,14,TRBV2,NA,CASTPTSWSYEQYF,TGTGCCAGCACCCCGACTAGTTGGTCCTACGAGCAGTACTTC
NA,TRBJ2-5,13,TRBV7-9,TRBD2,CASSPWGGETQYF,TGTGCCAGCAGCCCTTGGGGGGGAGAGACCCAGTACTTC
NA,TRBJ2-2,17,TRBV5-1,TRBD2,CASSLATAGDTTGELFF,TGCGCCAGCAGCTTGGCGACAGCGGGAGATACCACCGGGGAGCTGTTTTTT
once,TRBJ2-1,13,TRBV27,TRBD2,CATQRTGTSLFIF,TGTGCCACTCAGCGTACGGGGACTAGCTTATTTATCTTC
NA,TRBJ2-2,17,TRBV9,TRBD2,CASSPTSGRGNTGELFF,TGTGCCAGCAGTCCAACTAGCGGGAGGGGAAATACCGGGGAGCTGTTTTTT
NA,TRBJ2-5,14,TRBV29-1,NA,CSVEGNTEQETQYF,TGCAGCGTCGAAGGGAACACAGAGCAAGAGACCCAGTACTTC
NA,TRBJ1-2,12,TRBV28,NA,CASSSMTHDYTF,TGTGCCAGCAGTTCCATGACACACGACTACACCTTC
few,TRBJ2-7,11,TRBV30,NA,CACSGGTSQYF,TGTGCCTGTTCTGGCGGGACCTCCCAGTACTTC
NA,TRBJ2-2,17,TRBV19,TRBD1,CASSTSSRDRGTGELFF,TGTGCCAGTAGTACCTCCTCCCGGGACAGGGGCACCGGGGAGCTGTTTTTT
NA,TRBJ2-1,13,TRBV7-3,NA,CASSLGGANEQFF,TGTGCCAGCAGCTTAGGGGGGGCAAATGAGCAGTTCTTC
NA,TRBJ2-7,15,TRBV27,TRBD2,CAGETQASGNYEQYF,TGTGCCGGAGAGACTCAGGCTAGCGGAAATTACGAGCAGTACTTC
NA,TRBJ2-1,13,TRBV5-1,NA,CASSLGVRGEQFF,TGCGCCAGCAGCTTGGGCGTGCGAGGTGAGCAGTTCTTC
NA,TRBJ1-4,13,TRBV11-2,NA,CASRGEGSEKLFF,TGTGCCAGCAGGGGGGAGGGTAGCGAAAAACTGTTTTTT
NA,TRBJ2-7,15,TRBV4-1,TRBD2,CASSQSGLAGSEQYF,TGCGCCAGCAGCCAATCGGGACTAGCGGGAAGCGAGCAGTACTTC
NA,TRBJ2-7,14,TRBV27,TRBD1,CASSLGQGTYEQYF,TGTGCCAGCAGTTTGGGACAGGGAACCTACGAGCAGTACTTC
NA,TRBJ2-2,16,TRBV4-2,TRBD2,CASTALAGSNTGELFF,TGTGCCAGCACCGCCCTAGCGGGATCGAACACCGGGGAGCTGTTTTTT
NA,TRBJ2-1,15,TRBV5-4,NA,CASRRAAITNNEQFF,TGTGCCAGCAGGCGAGCGGCCATTACGAACAATGAGCAGTTCTTC
NA,TRBJ2-5,14,TRBV7-8,TRBD1,CASQRDRGWETQYF,TGTGCCAGCCAACGGGACAGGGGTTGGGAGACCCAGTACTTC
NA,TRBJ2-5,16,TRBV5-4,NA,CASRVGASARQETQYF,TGTGCCAGCAGAGTCGGGGCTAGCGCGAGACAAGAGACCCAGTACTTC
NA,TRBJ2-2,15,TRBV18,NA,CASSPASGSTGELFF,TGTGCCAGCTCACCGGCGTCCGGGTCCACCGGGGAGCTGTTTTTT